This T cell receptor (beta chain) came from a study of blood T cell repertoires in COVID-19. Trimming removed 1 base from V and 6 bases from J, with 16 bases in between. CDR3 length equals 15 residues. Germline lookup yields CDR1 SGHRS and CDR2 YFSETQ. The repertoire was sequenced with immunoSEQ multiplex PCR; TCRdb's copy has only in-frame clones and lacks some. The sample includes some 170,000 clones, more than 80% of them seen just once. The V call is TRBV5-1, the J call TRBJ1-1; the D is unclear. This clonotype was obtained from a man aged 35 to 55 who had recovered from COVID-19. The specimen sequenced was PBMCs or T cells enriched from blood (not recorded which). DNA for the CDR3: TGCGCCAGCAGCTTGCCGGGTACGTCCGAAGCTGAAGCTTTCTTT. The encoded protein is CASSLPGTSEAEAFF. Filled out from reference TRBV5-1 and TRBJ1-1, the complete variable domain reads KAGVTQTPRYLIKTRGQQVTLSCSPISGHRSVSWYQQTPGQGLQFLFEYFSETQRNKGNFPGRFSGRQFSNSRSEMNVSTLELGDSALYLCASSLPGTSEAEAFFGQGTRLTVV.